These 18 T cell receptor beta chains were sequenced from one sample in a study of molecular identifiers for immune sequencing clone quantification. A single record per CDR3 protein comes from TCRdb applying MiXCR to the PCR reads. The table records about 500,000 distinct CDR3 sequences, over 20% of them present only once. Input material: naive CD8+ T cells from blood, with Jurkat cell RNA spiked in. Described subset: FACS-sorted CD8+CD4-CCR7+CD45RA+ naive T cells. All receptors come from a human donor in good health. Some libraries in this study had Jurkat cell RNA spiked in.

This clonotype was seen a few times. The junction departs from the called germline gene at one end, perhaps through a read error. The genes are TRBV20-1 and TRBJ2-7; 7 bases align to TRBD1. Germline CDR1 DFQATT, CDR2 SNEGSKA (reference sequence). CDR3 length equals 14 residues. As DNA, the CDR3 is TGCAGTGCTAGAGAGACAGGGAGCTCCTACGGGCAGTACTTC. Residues: CSARETGSSYGQYF.

In regard to this clonotype: A much larger clone differs from this one at a single base, so this may be a read error. The chain links TRBV20-1 to TRBJ1-3; D unclear. Germline lookup yields CDR1 DFQATT and CDR2 SNEGSKA (reference sequence). The CDR3 contains 18 residues. The CDR3, as DNA: TGCAGTGCTGGAGACGACGATCGCATTGGGGTTTCTGGAAACACCATATATTTT. Amino acids: CSAGDDDRIGVSGNTIYF.

This clonotype was observed a handful of times. The CDR3 region is CASSLKQGLGNIQYF. CDR3 sequence (DNA): TGTGCCAGCAGTTTAAAACAGGGGTTAGGAAACATTCAGTACTTC. The chain uses TRBV27 and TRBJ2-4; 7 bases agree with TRBD1. V shed 2 bases and J 6 bases; nucleotides not matched to a gene: 7. The CDR3 is made up of 15 amino acids. Germline V gives CDR1 MNHEY, CDR2 SMNVEV (reference sequence).

In this sample, this clonotype turned up many times. This chain joins TRBV29-1 and TRBJ2-3; TRBD2 matches at 8 bases. Germline-derived CDR1 and CDR2 are SQVTM and ANQGSEA. The CDR3 is made up of 15 amino acids. V lost 0 bases, J lost 2 bases, and 4 bases stayed unmatched. The CDR3 loop reads CSVEDVAGLTDTQYF. The DNA of the CDR3 is TGCAGCGTTGAAGATGTAGCGGGGCTCACAGATACGCAGTATTTT.

This clonotype occurred a few times. The chain employs TRBV7-8 and TRBJ1-1; D is unclear. CDR1 is SGHVS and CDR2 is FQNEAQ in the germline V gene. V lost 0 bases and J 1 base, leaving 12 bases between the germline ends. The CDR3 length is 16 residues. The CDR3, as DNA: TGTGCCAGCAGCTTAGCAGGATTAAGCCCGAACACTGAAGCTTTCTTT. This translates into CASSLAGLSPNTEAFF.

This clonotype was observed at least ten times. This chain links TRBV6-5 with TRBJ2-1; TRBD2 might be the D (6 bases). From germline, CDR1 is MNHEY and CDR2 SVGAGI. The ends were cut back, 7 bases at V and 4 bases at J, with 8 bases in the middle. There are 12 residues in the CDR3. CDR3 coding DNA: TGTGCCAGCACTGGGGGGTACAATGAGCAGTTCTTC. This codes for CASTGGYNEQFF.

This clonotype was counted many times. The chain combines TRBV7-9 with TRBJ2-3, with 10 bases that match TRBD1. CDR1 is SEHNR and CDR2 is FQNEAQ in the germline V gene (reference sequence). V dropped 5 bases and J dropped 5; count of bases not matched to a gene: 10. This CDR3 spans 16 amino acids. CDR3 in amino acids: CASSATGTGVLDTQYF. The DNA for the CDR3 is TGTGCCAGCAGCGCAACCGGGACAGGGGTTTTAGATACGCAGTATTTT.

A remark on this clonotype: This may come from a read error, since a much larger clone is one base off. The chain carries TRBV20-1 and TRBJ1-1, with a tentative D call TRBD1 (6 bases). The germline V gene encodes CDR1 DFQATT and CDR2 SNEGSKA (reference sequence). This CDR3 is built from 13 residues. The CDR3 is CGALTGAWAEAFF. The CDR3, as DNA: TGCGGTGCTCTCACGGGGGCGTGGGCTGAAGCTTTCTTT.

The table lists this clonotype with a few counts. The CDR3 nucleotides read TGTGCCAGCAGACCCGCGATGGGTTCACCCCTCCACTTT. It specifies CASRPAMGSPLHF. The J gene is TRBJ1-6, the V gene TRBV5-4, with D hard to call. CDR1 and CDR2 from the germline V gene are SGHNT and YYREEE (reference sequence). This CDR3 has 13 residues. The germline V and J ends were trimmed by 5 bases and 9 bases, with 12 bases remaining between them.

V gene TRBV20-1 combines with J gene TRBJ2-7; TRBD2 matches at 8 bases. CDR1 DFQATT and CDR2 SNEGSKA come from the germline V gene (reference sequence). V shed 1 base, J shed 4 bases, and the junction held 12 bases outside the gene matches. CDR3 length: 16 residues. CDR3 protein: CSARGPLAGRSYEQYF. The CDR3, as DNA: TGCAGTGCTAGAGGTCCTCTAGCGGGTAGGAGTTACGAGCAGTACTTC.

This clonotype was observed many times. V and J are TRBV4-1 and TRBJ2-1; a weak D match, TRBD2 (6 bases). Germline V gene sequence: CDR1 MGHRA, CDR2 YSYEKL. This CDR3 has 12 residues. Between the trimmed V and J ends, which lost 3 bases and 9 bases, there was a span of 9 bases. CDR3 bases: TGCGCCAGCAGCCATGGTAGCGGTGAGCAGTTCTTC. This sequence encodes CASSHGSGEQFF.

Comment on this clonotype: At one of its ends the junction is not consistent with the germline gene, which may arise from a read error. The chain employs TRBV12-3 or TRBV12-4 and TRBJ1-1, with a tentative D call TRBD1 (5 bases). The CDR3 has 14 amino acids. CDR3 nucleotides: TGTGCCAGCAGTTTAGCCGGGACGAGAACTGAAGCTTCCTTT. Translating it yields CASSLAGTRTEASF.

In this sample, this clonotype turned up many times. This rearrangement joins TRBV7-9 to TRBJ1-5; tentative D call: TRBD1 (6 bases). V dropped 5 bases and J dropped 4 bases, with 21 bases sitting between them. CDR3 length: 17 residues. Germline V gives CDR1 SEHNR, CDR2 FQNEAQ (reference sequence). CDR3 region: CASSPGSRGLGNQPQHF. Here the CDR3 DNA reads TGTGCCAGCAGCCCAGGAAGCAGGGGTTTAGGGAATCAGCCCCAGCATTTT.

This clonotype was observed a few times. The rearrangement links TRBV7-9 to TRBJ2-7; 10 nucleotides line up with TRBD1. J was trimmed by 5 bases and V by 5 bases; bases with no gene match: 6. The CDR3 has 14 residues. CDR1 and CDR2 from the germline V gene are SEHNR and FQNEAQ (reference sequence). The CDR3 region has the DNA TGTGCCAGCAGCCCGGGACAGGGGTGGGACGAGCAGTACTTC. Translation gives CASSPGQGWDEQYF.

This clonotype was counted between two and nine times. The chain joins TRBV10-3 to TRBJ2-7; possible D gene TRBD1, 5 bases. The CDR3 contains 14 residues. Germline assignment: CDR1 ENHRY and CDR2 SYGVKD. V lost 3 bases and J lost 2, with 11 bases in between. This chain's CDR3 is CAISEGRATYEQYF. The CDR3, as DNA: TGTGCCATCAGTGAAGGCAGGGCAACCTACGAGCAGTACTTC.

This chain uses TRBV20-1 with TRBJ2-1; D might be TRBD2 (6 bases). The germline V gene encodes CDR1 DFQATT and CDR2 SNEGSKA (reference sequence). The V gene lost 0 bases and the J gene lost 5 bases, with 14 bases spanning the gap. CDR3 length: 15 residues. The CDR3 spells CSARDLLGGHNEQFF. CDR3 sequence (DNA): TGCAGTGCTAGAGATCTTCTCGGAGGGCACAATGAGCAGTTCTTC.

This clonotype was seen more than once but under ten times. V usage is TRBV6-1 and J usage is TRBJ2-2; TRBD1 aligns across 11 bases. V was clipped by 2 bases and J by 7 bases; unmatched bases: 6. The germline V gene has CDR1 MNHNS and CDR2 SASEGT. The CDR3 is made up of 16 amino acids. CDR3 bases: TGTGCCAGCAGTGAACGCGGACAGGGGGCTAACGGGGAGCTGTTTTTT. This codes for CASSERGQGANGELFF.

This clonotype showed up just once. At one end, the junction sequence differs from germline, possibly due to a read error. The V gene is TRBV11-2, the J gene TRBJ2-7; possibly TRBD2 for D (6 bases). The germline V gene has CDR1 SGHAT and CDR2 FQNNGV. This CDR3 is built from 15 residues. The chain's CDR3 is CASSSEGLPSYERYF. DNA for the CDR3: TGTGCCAGCAGCTCAGAAGGACTACCCTCCTACGAGCGGTACTTC.